Presented here are 30 T cell receptor beta chains from one specimen sequenced in a study of tumor-infiltrating lymphocytes in oesophageal squamous cell carcinoma. TCRdb recomputed calls from the PCR reads with MiXCR, one row per CDR3 protein. The table records approximately 20,000 distinct CDR3 sequences, around two fifths of them present only once. Sequences were obtained from esophageal tumor tissue. These receptors came from a male donor with esophageal squamous cell carcinoma.

This clonotype has only one observation. An end of the junction differs from the germline gene, which may be a read error. The chain carries TRBV4-1 and TRBJ2-3; 10 positions agree with TRBD2. The DNA end is a closer match to TRBJ2-7, so the J assignment may be wrong. CDR3 length equals 16 residues. Germline V CDR1 and CDR2: MGHRA, YSYEKL. This chain's CDR3 is CASSQDQSGRAAEQYF. In DNA form, the CDR3 reads TGTGCCAGCAGCCAAGATCAGAGCGGGAGGGCCGCCGAGCAGTACTTC.

This clonotype was seen at least ten times. This sequence joins TRBV2 and TRBJ1-2; D is undetermined. Germline V gives CDR1 SNHLY, CDR2 FYNNEI. Between the trimmed V and J ends, which lost 8 bases and 7 bases, there was a span of 23 bases. The CDR3 has 15 residues. The CDR3 region has the DNA TGTGCCAGCGGATCCGGCCGTACAGATAAGAGTGGCTACACCTTC. Translated: CASGSGRTDKSGYTF.

On this clonotype: This CDR3 is missing its conserved last phenylalanine or tryptophan, likely due to a read error. It is unclear where the CDR3 begins or ends on the DNA, so no DNA is shown, and the CDR3 is as TCRdb lists it. This sequence joins TRBV28 and TRBJ2-3; TRBD2, as called in the table, went unchecked against the DNA. The CDR3 is 17 amino acids in total, end residues counted. Germline lookup yields CDR1 MDHEN and CDR2 SYDVKM. CDR3 sequence reads: CASSFSGGPYPEQYFGP.

This chain connects TRBV28 to TRBJ2-7; no clear D gene. The CDR3 consists of 14 residues. The germline CDR1 and CDR2 sequences are MDHEN and SYDVKM. Deletions cut 2 bases from V and 2 bases from J, with 10 bases between. The CDR3 is CASSLGTFAYEQYF. CDR3 DNA sequence: TGTGCCAGCAGTTTAGGTACGTTTGCCTACGAGCAGTACTTC.

This clonotype is labeled as medium-sized. The chain recombines TRBV12-3 or TRBV12-4 with TRBJ1-5; TRBD1 might be the D (5 bases). The CDR3 is made up of 19 amino acids. V was pared by 3 bases and J by 6 bases, with 27 bases between. CDR3 sequence (DNA): TGTGCCAGCAGTTTTTCGTTCGGGTCAGGGTGGGGTTCGGGTCAGCCCCAGCATTTT. Its protein product is CASSFSFGSGWGSGQPQHF.

This clonotype has just a few counts. The CDR3 does not close with the conserved phenylalanine or tryptophan, likely indicating a read error. It is unclear where the CDR3 begins or ends on the DNA, so no DNA is shown, and the CDR3 is as TCRdb lists it. The gene calls are TRBV6-1 and TRBJ2-5; the table's D call of TRBD1 was not tested on the DNA. The CDR3 spans 18 residues, counting both ends. Germline CDR1 and CDR2: MNHNS and SASEGT. The chain's CDR3 is CASRTDHLIGGYGYTFGS.

This clonotype occurred many times. A clone one base away is much larger, so this may be a read error. The chain is built from TRBV7-3 and TRBJ2-5; D may correspond to TRBD1 or TRBD2 (5 bases each). The CDR3 loop spans 17 amino acids. Deletions cut 2 bases from V and 11 bases from J, with 27 bases between. Germline V lookup: CDR1 SGHTA, CDR2 FQGTGA. The CDR3 here is CASSLFPGTPIYNEQYF. CDR3 coding DNA: TGTGCCAGCAGCTTATTCCCCGGGACCCCTATATACAATGAGCAGTACTTC.

With regard to this clonotype: Since no conserved phenylalanine or tryptophan closes the CDR3, a read error is the likely cause. No DNA is shown, since the ends of the CDR3 on it are uncertain; the CDR3 is the one TCRdb lists. The chain has TRBV7-2 and TRBJ1-1; TRBD1, the table's D call, was not compared with the DNA. Ends included, the CDR3 has 16 residues. Germline V gives CDR1 SGHTA, CDR2 FQGNSA. The CDR3 loop is CASSFDRLSYEQYFGT.

A note on this clonotype: Given the absence of the conserved phenylalanine or tryptophan at the CDR3 end, a read error is likely. The DNA is left out, because the CDR3 cannot be placed on it with certainty; the CDR3 is given as TCRdb lists it. The chain uses TRBV12-3 or TRBV12-4 and TRBJ1-1; the DNA was not used to check the table's D call, TRBD1. Counting both end residues, the CDR3 totals 17 amino acids. CDR3 sequence: CASSLPGGWRRPSTSGQ.

V usage is TRBV7-8 and J usage is TRBJ2-1; either TRBD1 or TRBD2 may fit D (5 bases each). This CDR3 spans 16 amino acids. V lost 2 bases, J lost 1 base, and 12 bases lay in between. Germline V CDR1 and CDR2: SGHVS, FQNEAQ. CDR3 sequence: CASSLRDPLSYNEQFF. The CDR3 nucleotides read TGTGCCAGCAGCTTAAGGGACCCTTTGTCCTACAATGAGCAGTTCTTC.

This chain links TRBV7-8 with TRBJ2-5, with D possibly being TRBD1 (6 bases). The DNA end is more similar to TRBJ2-7, so the J call may be wrong. The CDR3 is made up of 14 amino acids. Germline-derived CDR1 and CDR2 are SGHVS and FQNEAQ. Here the CDR3 DNA reads TGTGCCAGCAGCTTACCAGGGGTAACCTACGAGCAGTACTTC. This encodes CASSLPGVTYEQYF.

This clonotype is termed large. V is TRBV6-1 and J is TRBJ1-3, with a tentative D call TRBD1 (5 bases). V shed 5 bases and J shed 0 bases, with 11 bases lying between them. The germline V gene encodes CDR1 MNHNS and CDR2 SASEGT. The CDR3 runs 15 residues. Here the CDR3 reads CASSSRQISGNTIYF. As DNA, the CDR3 is TGTGCCAGCAGTTCCCGACAGATCTCTGGAAACACCATATATTTT.

This clonotype was seen a single time. V and J are TRBV7-9 and TRBJ2-4; D remains unclear. With the DNA end fitting TRBJ2-7 better, the J assignment may be wrong. The CDR3 totals 11 residues. The V gene's germline CDR1 is SEHNR and CDR2 FQNEAQ (reference sequence). The CDR3 region has the DNA TGTGCCAGCAGCTCTCGACGCGAGCAGTACTTC. Translation: CASSSRREQYF.

This chain connects TRBV5-2 to TRBJ2-1. TRBV5-2 is tagged as a pseudogene. This CDR3 spans 11 amino acids. The CDR3 sequence: CASSLWQEQFF. CDR3 in DNA: TGTGCCAGCAGCTTGTGGCAGGAGCAGTTCTTC.

This clonotype has ten or more counts. V gene TRBV24-1 combines with J gene TRBJ1-1; D remains unclear. V dropped 2 bases and J dropped 3 bases, with 6 bases sitting between them. Looked up from germline, CDR1 is KGHDR and CDR2 is SFDVKD. The CDR3 covers 13 residues. The CDR3 bases are TGTGCCACCAGTGATTCGAGTTACACTGAAGCTTTCTTT. Translation: CATSDSSYTEAFF.

The genes are TRBV7-2 and TRBJ2-4, with no clear D. Germline assignment: CDR1 SGHTA and CDR2 FQGNSA. The CDR3 covers 12 residues. V lost 1 base and J 13 bases, leaving 11 bases between the germline ends. The DNA for the CDR3 is TGTGCCAGCAGCTTAGATACCGTCGCCCAGTACTTC. Translated: CASSLDTVAQYF. Variable domain in full (rest from reference TRBV7-2 and TRBJ2-4): GAGVSQSPSNKVTEKGKDVELRCDPISGHTALYWYRQSLGQGLEFLIYFQGNSAPDKSGLPSDRFSAERTGGSVSTLTIQRTQQEDSAVYLCASSLDTVAQYFGAGTRLSVL.

The CDR3 loop reads CASSLERPGLLSSGANVLTF. CDR3 in DNA: TGTGCCAGCAGCTTAGAACGACCGGGACTGTTATCCTCTGGGGCCAACGTCCTGACTTTC. The V gene is TRBV7-9, the J gene TRBJ2-6, with a possible D match to TRBD2 (6 bases). Trimming stripped 1 base from V and 0 bases from J, with 19 bases between. This CDR3 has 20 residues. Per the germline V gene, CDR1 is SEHNR and CDR2 is FQNEAQ (reference sequence).

This chain uses TRBV7-6 with TRBJ2-3, with 9 bases aligning to TRBD1. Trimming at V came to 5 bases and at J to 3 bases, leaving 6 bases not matched to a gene. This CDR3 has 15 residues. Germline V gives CDR1 SGHVS, CDR2 FNYEAQ. This CDR3 is CASSARQGVTDTQYF. The CDR3 coding sequence is TGTGCCAGCAGCGCAAGACAGGGGGTGACAGATACGCAGTATTTT.

This clonotype occurred many times. V and J are TRBV7-3 and TRBJ1-2; 9 bases are a match to TRBD1. The CDR3 runs 15 residues. In germline, CDR1 is SGHTA, CDR2 FQGTGA. The trim removed 4 bases at V and 6 bases at J, leaving 9 bases unmatched. As DNA, the CDR3 is TGTGCCAGCAGCTCGACCGGGACAGGGTACAATGGCTACACCTTC. This codes for CASSSTGTGYNGYTF.

Only one count was recorded for this clonotype. J is TRBJ2-5 and V is TRBV7-3; tentatively, D is TRBD1 or TRBD2 (5 bases each). CDR1 and CDR2 from the germline V gene are SGHTA and FQGTGA. This CDR3 region has 13 residues. Between the trimmed V and J ends, which lost 5 bases and 11 bases, there was a span of 18 bases. CDR3 sequence (DNA): TGTGCCAGCAGCGTATGGGACGGAGCCCAGCAGTACTTC. Its protein product is CASSVWDGAQQYF.

This clonotype was counted at least ten times. This rearrangement joins TRBV27 to TRBJ2-4; 7 nucleotides match TRBD2. V was clipped by 5 bases and J by 4 bases; unmatched bases: 14. Germline CDR1 and CDR2: MNHEY and SMNVEV (reference sequence). This CDR3 comprises 17 residues. The CDR3 loop is CASSPANDGGGKNIQYF. The CDR3 DNA is TGTGCCAGCAGTCCGGCAAATGATGGGGGGGGTAAAAACATTCAGTACTTC.

This clonotype has just one count. The rearrangement links TRBV6-1 to TRBJ1-2; D gene unclear. The germline V and J ends were trimmed by 10 bases and 2 bases, with 11 bases remaining between them. Germline V gene data show CDR1 as MNHNS and CDR2 as SASEGT. CDR3 length: 12 amino acids. In DNA form, the CDR3 reads TGTGCCACGATCAGGCAGAACTATGGCTACACCTTC. This translates into CATIRQNYGYTF.

The chain links TRBV7-3 to TRBJ2-1; 8 bases align to TRBD2. The J segment lost 1 base and the V segment lost 5 bases, leaving 4 bases of the junction unmatched. The CDR3 covers 15 residues. The V gene's germline CDR1 is SGHTA and CDR2 FQGTGA. The CDR3 loop reads CASSPLAGSYNEQFF. In DNA form, the CDR3 reads TGTGCCAGCAGCCCCTTAGCGGGGTCCTACAATGAGCAGTTCTTC.

The rearrangement joins TRBV7-3 to TRBJ2-7; D unresolved. The germline gives CDR1 SGHTA, CDR2 FQGTGA. Trimming removed 5 bases from V and 6 bases from J, with 17 bases in between. The CDR3 has 14 amino acids. CDR3 nucleotides: TGTGCCAGCAGCCCCAGTACCGGGTCCGCCGAGCAGTACTTC. Protein product: CASSPSTGSAEQYF.

The rearrangement links TRBV7-3 to TRBJ1-3; tentatively, D is TRBD1 (5 bases). Germline V lookup: CDR1 SGHTA, CDR2 FQGTGA. Trimming removed 1 base at V and 2 bases at J, with 9 bases between. The CDR3 covers 15 residues. The CDR3 DNA reads as TGTGCCAGCAGCTTAATCCCAGGGCCTGGAAACACCATATATTTT. Protein product: CASSLIPGPGNTIYF.

The J gene is TRBJ2-7, the V gene TRBV29-1; TRBD1 matches 8 bases. Germline V gene lookup returns CDR1 SQVTM and CDR2 ANQGSEA. The CDR3 length is 16 residues. CDR3: CSRLPGQDMTSYEQYF. The CDR3 nucleotides read TGCAGTCGTTTACCGGGACAGGATATGACATCCTACGAGCAGTACTTC.

J is TRBJ2-5 and V is TRBV4-3; TRBD2 agrees at 9 bases. The J call could be wrong; TRBJ2-7 is a better fit for the DNA end. Germline-derived CDR1 and CDR2 are LGHNA and YSLEER. The CDR3 covers 14 residues. The CDR3 DNA sequence: TGCGCCAGCAGCCCCCAGCGGGGGGATGGCGAGCAGTACTTC. As protein: CASSPQRGDGEQYF.

This clonotype came up a few times. A much larger clone differs by one base, so this may be a read error. The chain combines TRBV6-1 with TRBJ2-1; 7 bases agree with TRBD2. The junction had 5 bases not matched to a gene; V was cut back by 8 bases and J by 10 bases. CDR1 MNHNS and CDR2 SASEGT come from the germline V gene. This CDR3 contains 11 residues. The CDR3 region is CASRGVYEQFF. CDR3 DNA: TGTGCCAGCCGGGGGGTCTACGAGCAGTTCTTC.

Comments on this clonotype: An end of the junction does not agree with germline; a read error may underlie this. This sequence joins TRBV7-2 and TRBJ2-3; 7 positions match TRBD2. CDR1 is SGHTA and CDR2 is FQGNSA in the germline V gene. This CDR3 is built from 15 residues. CDR3 nucleotide sequence: TGTGTCAGCAGCTCGAAGCGGGGCAGCACAGATACGCAGTATTTT. Amino acid sequence: CVSSSKRGSTDTQYF.

The CDR3 spells CASSLLPGGTQYF. Here the CDR3 DNA reads TGTGCCAGCAGCTTATTGCCGGGAGGAACCCAGTACTTC. This chain links TRBV7-2 with TRBJ2-1, with 7 bases fitting TRBD2. The J call is uncertain, as TRBJ2-5 better fits the DNA end. The CDR3 has 13 amino acids. In germline, CDR1 is SGHTA, CDR2 FQGNSA.